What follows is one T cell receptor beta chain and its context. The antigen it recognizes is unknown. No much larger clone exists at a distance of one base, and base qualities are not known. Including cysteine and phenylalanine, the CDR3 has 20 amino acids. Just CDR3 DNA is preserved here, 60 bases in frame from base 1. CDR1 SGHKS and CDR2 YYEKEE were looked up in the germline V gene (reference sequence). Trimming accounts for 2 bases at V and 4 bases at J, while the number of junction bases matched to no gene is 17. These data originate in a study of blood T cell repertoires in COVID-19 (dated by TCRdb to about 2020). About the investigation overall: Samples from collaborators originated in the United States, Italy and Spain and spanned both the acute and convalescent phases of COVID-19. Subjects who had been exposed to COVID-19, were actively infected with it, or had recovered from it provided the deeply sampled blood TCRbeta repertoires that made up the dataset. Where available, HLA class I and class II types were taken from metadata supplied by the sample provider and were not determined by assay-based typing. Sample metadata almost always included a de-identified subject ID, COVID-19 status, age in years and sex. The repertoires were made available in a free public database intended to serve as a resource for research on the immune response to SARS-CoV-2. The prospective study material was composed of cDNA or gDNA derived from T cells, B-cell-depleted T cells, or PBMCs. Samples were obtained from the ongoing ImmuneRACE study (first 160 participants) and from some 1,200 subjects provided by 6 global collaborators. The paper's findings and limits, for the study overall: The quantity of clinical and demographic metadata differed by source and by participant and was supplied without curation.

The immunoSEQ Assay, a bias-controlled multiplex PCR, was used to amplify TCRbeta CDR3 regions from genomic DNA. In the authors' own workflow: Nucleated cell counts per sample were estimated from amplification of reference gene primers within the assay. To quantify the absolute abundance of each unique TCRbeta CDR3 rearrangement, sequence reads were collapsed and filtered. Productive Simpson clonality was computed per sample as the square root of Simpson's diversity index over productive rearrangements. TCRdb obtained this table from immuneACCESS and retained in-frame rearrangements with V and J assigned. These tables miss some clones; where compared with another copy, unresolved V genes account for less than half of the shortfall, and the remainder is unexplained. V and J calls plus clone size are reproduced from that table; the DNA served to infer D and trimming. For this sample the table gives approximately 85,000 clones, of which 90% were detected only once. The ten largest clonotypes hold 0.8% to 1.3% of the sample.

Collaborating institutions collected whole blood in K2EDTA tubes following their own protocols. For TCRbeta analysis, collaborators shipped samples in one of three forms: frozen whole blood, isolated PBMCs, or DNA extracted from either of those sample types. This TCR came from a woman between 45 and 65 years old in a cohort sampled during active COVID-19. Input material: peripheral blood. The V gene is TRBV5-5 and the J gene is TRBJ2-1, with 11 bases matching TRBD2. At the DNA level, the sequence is TGTGCCAGCAGCTTCCGACCCCCGACTAGCGGGATGTCCTCATACAATGAGCAGTTCTTC. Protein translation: CASSFRPPTSGMSSYNEQFF.